These T cell receptor beta chains were read from a single sample in a study of blood T cell repertoires in COVID-19. The table came from immunoSEQ multiplex PCR; TCRdb's copy has only in-frame clones and leaves some out. Among approximately 86,000 clones listed, roughly 80% were seen once. Sample: peripheral blood. These receptors came from a woman between 65 and 79 years old with acute or convalescent COVID-19. The CDR3 runs from the conserved cysteine through the conserved F or W. The D gene is left open where the match is weak. The size of a clone is reported for some rows only, either as once, few or many, or as a class for expanded clones.

TGTGCCAGCAGTTTACCCCGGACAACGCCCGGGGAGCTGTTTTTT | CASSLPRTTPGELFF | . | TRBJ2-2 | TRBV28 | 15 | .
TGTGCCTGGAGTGTACGCTTAGGAGACTATGGCTACACCTTC | CAWSVRLGDYGYTF | . | TRBJ1-2 | TRBV30 | 14 | .
TGTGCCAGCAGACGGCTGCGGGAGAGCTCCTACAATGAGCAGTTCTTC | CASRRLRESSYNEQFF | TRBD2 | TRBJ2-1 | TRBV28 | 16 | .
TGTGCCAGCTCACACGGCTCAGGGGGCGAGGGTCAGCCCCAGCATTTT | CASSHGSGGEGQPQHF | TRBD1 | TRBJ1-5 | TRBV18 | 16 | once
TGTGCCAGCAGCTTAGCGCATGGACAGGGGTCTTTTCAGCCCCAGCATTTT | CASSLAHGQGSFQPQHF | TRBD1 | TRBJ1-5 | TRBV7-8 | 17 | .
TGTGCCAGCAGCTTAGGACGGACTCAAGAGACCCAGTACTTC | CASSLGRTQETQYF | . | TRBJ2-5 | TRBV7-8 | 14 | .
TGTGCCAGCAGCAACTACCTAAACTATGGCTACACCTTC | CASSNYLNYGYTF | . | TRBJ1-2 | TRBV21-1 | 13 | .
TGTGCCAGCAGCCCCCGGGAGGGGAGTAATGAGCAGTTCTTC | CASSPREGSNEQFF | TRBD2 | TRBJ2-1 | TRBV3-1/TRBV3-2 | 14 | .
TGTGCCAGCAGCCAAGGAGGACAGGCCGATGAAGCTTTCTTT | CASSQGGQADEAFF | TRBD1 | TRBJ1-1 | TRBV4-2 | 14 | many
TGTGCCAGCAGCCAATACCGGGGGAATCAGCCCCAGCATTTT | CASSQYRGNQPQHF | . | TRBJ1-5 | TRBV27 | 14 | .
TGTGCCAGCAGTGTCACGGGACAGGGGGCAAGGGATTCACCCCTCCACTTT | CASSVTGQGARDSPLHF | TRBD1 | TRBJ1-6 | TRBV28 | 17 | .
TGTGCCAGCACCCTATGGGGCAGGGAATTAGATACGCAGTATTTT | CASTLWGRELDTQYF | . | TRBJ2-3 | TRBV2 | 15 | .
TGTGCCAGCAGCTTAGCTAGCGGGAGCACAGATACGCAGTATTTT | CASSLASGSTDTQYF | TRBD2 | TRBJ2-3 | TRBV7-3 | 15 | .
TGCAGTGCTAGTGGACTAGCGGGGTCTCAAGAGACCCAGTACTTC | CSASGLAGSQETQYF | TRBD2 | TRBJ2-5 | TRBV20-1 | 15 | .
TGTGCCAGCGCAAGACTAGCGGGATCCTACAATGAGCAGTTCTTC | CASARLAGSYNEQFF | TRBD2 | TRBJ2-1 | TRBV2 | 15 | .
TGTGCCAGCAGCTTAAGACTAGCGGGAGGGATTTACAATGAGCAGTTCTTC | CASSLRLAGGIYNEQFF | TRBD2 | TRBJ2-1 | TRBV7-8 | 17 | once
TGTGCCAGCAGCCACACAGCAAAAGGAGAGACCCAGTACTTC | CASSHTAKGETQYF | . | TRBJ2-5 | TRBV3-1/TRBV3-2 | 14 | .
TGTGCCAGCAGCCCATCTAGCAGGGGTTCCTACAATGAGCAGTTCTTC | CASSPSSRGSYNEQFF | . | TRBJ2-1 | TRBV7-3 | 16 | .
TGTGCCAGCAGTCCTCAGGGCCAGGATACGCAGTATTTT | CASSPQGQDTQYF | . | TRBJ2-3 | TRBV28 | 13 | .
TGTGCCAGTAGTATCATGGGGCGGACTGAAGCTTTCTTT | CASSIMGRTEAFF | . | TRBJ1-1 | TRBV19 | 13 | .
TGCAGTGCTAGTCACTGGGAGGGACGGAACATTCAGTACTTC | CSASHWEGRNIQYF | TRBD2 | TRBJ2-4 | TRBV20-1 | 14 | .
TGTGCCAGCAGTTCTGGGGGCATCAATCAGCCCCAGCATTTT | CASSSGGINQPQHF | . | TRBJ1-5 | TRBV28 | 14 | .
TGCGCTACCAGTCGGAGCAATGAGCAGTTCTTC | CATSRSNEQFF | . | TRBJ2-1 | TRBV24-1 | 11 | .
TGTGCCAGCAGTGGAGGGATTGGCTACGAGCAGTACTTC | CASSGGIGYEQYF | . | TRBJ2-7 | TRBV2 | 13 | .
TGTGCCAGGGGGCCCTTGACAGGGGCCGAGCAGTACTTC | CARGPLTGAEQYF | TRBD1 | TRBJ2-7 | TRBV6-8 | 13 | few
TGTGCCAGCAGTCTAACAGGGGAGGCTAACTATGGCTACACCTTC | CASSLTGEANYGYTF | TRBD1 | TRBJ1-2 | TRBV28 | 15 | .
TGTGCCAGCAGCCAGTGGAGGGGGGGCGGTAGCTATGGCTACACCTTC | CASSQWRGGGSYGYTF | . | TRBJ1-2 | TRBV7-2 | 16 | .
TGTGCCAGCAGCCCGAACCTGGACAGGGGGAAGTATGGCTACACCTTC | CASSPNLDRGKYGYTF | TRBD1 | TRBJ1-2 | TRBV5-6 | 16 | .
TGTGCCAGCAGCACCATAGCGGGGGGCACATATTACGAGCAGTACTTC | CASSTIAGGTYYEQYF | TRBD2 | TRBJ2-7 | TRBV7-8 | 16 | .
TGCGCCAGCACCCCTGCTTGGGGGCAGACCGCCGAGCAGTACTTC | CASTPAWGQTAEQYF | . | TRBJ2-7 | TRBV5-1 | 15 | .
TGTGCCAGCAGGCGTACTAGCACAGATACGCAGTATTTT | CASRRTSTDTQYF | . | TRBJ2-3 | TRBV27 | 13 | .
TGTGCCACCAGTGCGGCAGGAGCGGAGACTGAAGCTTTCTTT | CATSAAGAETEAFF | . | TRBJ1-1 | TRBV24-1 | 14 | .
TGTGCCAGCAGCCTCCGGACTAGCGTCAATGAGCAGTTCTTC | CASSLRTSVNEQFF | TRBD2 | TRBJ2-1 | TRBV3-1/TRBV3-2 | 14 | .
TGTGCCAGCAGCGCGGCGGGAGGGGGCCTCTACGAGCAGTACTTC | CASSAAGGGLYEQYF | TRBD2 | TRBJ2-7 | TRBV6-5 | 15 | few
TGTGCCAGCAGCTCGGCGGGGCCGGGAGATACGCAGTATTTT | CASSSAGPGDTQYF | . | TRBJ2-3 | TRBV5-6 | 14 | once
TGTGCCAGCAGCTTTTCGAGGGGGCCAGGTTTGGAGACCCAGTACTTC | CASSFSRGPGLETQYF | TRBD1 | TRBJ2-5 | TRBV7-2 | 16 | few
TGTGCCAGTAGTCCACGACAGGGTGTGTACGAGCAGTACTTC | CASSPRQGVYEQYF | TRBD1 | TRBJ2-7 | TRBV19 | 14 | .
TGTGCCAGCAGAGGGACAGGGGGTTCCTCTGGGGCCAACGTCCTGACTTTC | CASRGTGGSSGANVLTF | TRBD1 | TRBJ2-6 | TRBV9 | 17 | .
TGTGCCAGCAGCCAAGAAATATTAGGGGGCTACGAGCAGTACTTC | CASSQEILGGYEQYF | . | TRBJ2-7 | TRBV14 | 15 | .
TGCGCCAGCAGCAGGGGGATGAACACTGAAGCTTTCTTT | CASSRGMNTEAFF | . | TRBJ1-1 | TRBV5-1 | 13 | .
TGTGCCAGCAGCTTTGAGTTGGACACTGAAGCTTTCTTT | CASSFELDTEAFF | . | TRBJ1-1 | TRBV7-2 | 13 | .
TGTGCCAGCTCACCCCCGGGATATAATTCACCCCTCCACTTT | CASSPPGYNSPLHF | . | TRBJ1-6 | TRBV18 | 14 | .
TGTGCCTGGGGACAGGGGGTTGCTGAAGCTTTCTTT | CAWGQGVAEAFF | TRBD1 | TRBJ1-1 | TRBV30 | 12 | .
TGTGCCAGCAGCGTAGCGCCAGGCGATGAGCAGTTCTTC | CASSVAPGDEQFF | . | TRBJ2-1 | TRBV9 | 13 | .
TGTGCCATCAAACAGGGGGCGAATCATCTTGGCTACACCTTC | CAIKQGANHLGYTF | TRBD1 | TRBJ1-2 | TRBV10-3 | 14 | .
TGTGCCAGCAGCTCCATCAGGGTAAGCTCCTACGAGCAGTACTTC | CASSSIRVSSYEQYF | . | TRBJ2-7 | TRBV5-6 | 15 | .
TGTGCCAGCAGCCAAGACAGGGGGGCGATAGGTAATTCACCCCTCCACTTT | CASSQDRGAIGNSPLHF | TRBD1 | TRBJ1-6 | TRBV3-1/TRBV3-2 | 17 | .
TGTGCCAGCAGCTTAGGACAGGGGTCAGATACGCAGTATTTT | CASSLGQGSDTQYF | TRBD1 | TRBJ2-3 | TRBV7-2 | 14 | .
TGTGCCAGTAGTACCGGGACTAGCGGATCGTCAGATACGCAGTATTTT | CASSTGTSGSSDTQYF | TRBD2 | TRBJ2-3 | TRBV19 | 16 | once
TGTGCCAGCGGGGCCACAGATACGCAGTATTTT | CASGATDTQYF | . | TRBJ2-3 | TRBV6-6 | 11 | once
TGCGCCAGCAGCCAAGAAGGGGGTGAAAAACTGTTTTTT | CASSQEGGEKLFF | . | TRBJ1-4 | TRBV4-1 | 13 | .
TGCAGCGTTGACCCGGGGAACAATGAGCAGTTCTTC | CSVDPGNNEQFF | . | TRBJ2-1 | TRBV29-1 | 12 | .
TGTGCCAGCAGCGAGGGGGCTGGAAACACCATATATTTT | CASSEGAGNTIYF | . | TRBJ1-3 | TRBV9 | 13 | .
TGTGCCAGCAGTTTGAAATTAGGGGGTCAGCCCCAGCATTTT | CASSLKLGGQPQHF | . | TRBJ1-5 | TRBV28 | 14 | few
TGTGCCAGCAGCGCCGGGATTGGACTACCCGAGACCCAGTACTTC | CASSAGIGLPETQYF | . | TRBJ2-5 | TRBV9 | 15 | .
TGTGCCAGCAGTTGGAGACTAGCAGGGGAGACCCAGTACTTC | CASSWRLAGETQYF | TRBD2 | TRBJ2-5 | TRBV28 | 14 | .